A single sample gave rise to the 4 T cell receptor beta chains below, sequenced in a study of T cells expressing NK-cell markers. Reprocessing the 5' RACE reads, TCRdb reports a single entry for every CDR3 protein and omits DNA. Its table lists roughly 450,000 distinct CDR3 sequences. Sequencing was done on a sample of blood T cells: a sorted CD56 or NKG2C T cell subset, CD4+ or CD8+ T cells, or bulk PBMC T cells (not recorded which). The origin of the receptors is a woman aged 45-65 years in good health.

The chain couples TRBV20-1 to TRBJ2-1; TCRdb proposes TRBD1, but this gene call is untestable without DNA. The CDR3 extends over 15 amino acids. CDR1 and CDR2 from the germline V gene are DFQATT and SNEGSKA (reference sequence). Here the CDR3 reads CSAYRMDRGLNEQFF.

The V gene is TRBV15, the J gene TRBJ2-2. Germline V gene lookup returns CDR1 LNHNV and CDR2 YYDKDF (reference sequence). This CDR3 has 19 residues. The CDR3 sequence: CATSRDLEVARTNTGELFF.

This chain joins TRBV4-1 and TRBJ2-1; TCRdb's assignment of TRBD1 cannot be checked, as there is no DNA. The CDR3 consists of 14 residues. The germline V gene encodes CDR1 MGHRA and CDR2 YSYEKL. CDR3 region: CASSRLGANYEQFF.

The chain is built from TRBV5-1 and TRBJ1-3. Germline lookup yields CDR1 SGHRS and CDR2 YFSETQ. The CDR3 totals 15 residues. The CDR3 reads CASSLAQGSGNTIYF.